This T cell receptor beta chain originates from a study of T-cell reconstitution after alpha-beta-depleted transplantation in children. TCRbeta library preparation incorporated unique molecular identifiers. From the PCR reads, TCRdb called clonotypes with MiXCR, one entry per CDR3 protein. Seen here are 640,000 or so distinct CDR3 sequences, over 15% observed once, and the top ten hold around 0.96%. This TCR derives from a human donor who donated a stem cell graft to a child with acute myeloid leukemia. The sample was PBMCs from the stem cell graft donor, taken from the stem cell graft.

The CDR3 nucleotides are TGTGCCAGCAGCCAAGATCCCCCTCCTAACACCGGGGAGCTGTTTTTT. It translates to CASSQDPPPNTGELFF. V gene TRBV4-2 combines with J gene TRBJ2-2; D is unresolved. V was cut by 0 bases and J by 2 bases, with 10 bases left in between. Germline lookup yields CDR1 LGHNA and CDR2 YNFKEQ. The CDR3 extends over 16 amino acids.